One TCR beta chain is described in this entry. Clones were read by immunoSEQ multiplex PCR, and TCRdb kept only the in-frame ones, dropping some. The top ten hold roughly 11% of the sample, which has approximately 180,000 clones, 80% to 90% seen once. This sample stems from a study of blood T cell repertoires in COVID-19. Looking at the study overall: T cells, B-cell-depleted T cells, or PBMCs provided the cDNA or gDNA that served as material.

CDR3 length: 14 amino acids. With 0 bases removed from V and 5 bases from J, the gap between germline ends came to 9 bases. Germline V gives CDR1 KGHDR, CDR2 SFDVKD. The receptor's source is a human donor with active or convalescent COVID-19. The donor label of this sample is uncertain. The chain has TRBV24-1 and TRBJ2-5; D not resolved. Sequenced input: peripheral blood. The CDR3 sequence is CATSDLSHRETQYF. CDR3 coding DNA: TGTGCCACCAGTGATTTGAGCCACCGGGAGACCCAGTACTTC.